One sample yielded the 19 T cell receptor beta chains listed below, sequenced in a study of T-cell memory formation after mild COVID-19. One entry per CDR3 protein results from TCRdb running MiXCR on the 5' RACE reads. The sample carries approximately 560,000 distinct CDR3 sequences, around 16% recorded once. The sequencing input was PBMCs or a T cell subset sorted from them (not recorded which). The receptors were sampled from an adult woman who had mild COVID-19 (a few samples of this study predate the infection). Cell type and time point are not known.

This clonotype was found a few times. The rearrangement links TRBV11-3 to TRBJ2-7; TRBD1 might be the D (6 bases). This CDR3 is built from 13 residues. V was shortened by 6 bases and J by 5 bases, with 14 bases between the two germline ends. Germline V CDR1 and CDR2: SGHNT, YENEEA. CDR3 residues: CASSFTGLHEQYF. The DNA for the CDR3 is TGTGCCAGCAGTTTCACAGGGTTACACGAGCAGTACTTC.

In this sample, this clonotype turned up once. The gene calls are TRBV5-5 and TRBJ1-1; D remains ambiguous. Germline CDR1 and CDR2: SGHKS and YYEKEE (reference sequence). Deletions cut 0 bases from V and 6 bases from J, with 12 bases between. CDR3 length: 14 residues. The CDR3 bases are TGTGCCAGCAGCTTGGTAGACCCGAGGTCTGAAGCTTTCTTT. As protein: CASSLVDPRSEAFF.

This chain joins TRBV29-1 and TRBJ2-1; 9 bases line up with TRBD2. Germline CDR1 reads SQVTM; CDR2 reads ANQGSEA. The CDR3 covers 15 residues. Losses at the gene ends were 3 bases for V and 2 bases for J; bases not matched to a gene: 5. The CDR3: CSVDYSGSTYNEQFF. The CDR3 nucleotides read TGCAGCGTTGATTATAGCGGGAGCACCTACAATGAGCAGTTCTTC.

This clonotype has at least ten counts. This CDR3 is CSARDPPGQANSPLHF. The CDR3 region has the DNA TGCAGTGCTAGAGATCCTCCGGGACAGGCTAATTCACCCCTCCACTTT. The J gene is TRBJ1-6, the V gene TRBV20-1, with 8 bases aligning to TRBD1. Per germline, CDR1 DFQATT and CDR2 SNEGSKA (reference sequence). This CDR3 comprises 16 residues. Unmatched junction bases numbered 7, after V lost 0 bases and J lost 6 bases.

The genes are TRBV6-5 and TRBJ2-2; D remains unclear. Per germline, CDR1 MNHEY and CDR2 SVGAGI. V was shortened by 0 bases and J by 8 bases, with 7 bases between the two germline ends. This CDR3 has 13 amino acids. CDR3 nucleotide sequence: TGTGCCAGCAGTTACTCGAAAGAGGGGGAGCTGTTTTTT. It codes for CASSYSKEGELFF.

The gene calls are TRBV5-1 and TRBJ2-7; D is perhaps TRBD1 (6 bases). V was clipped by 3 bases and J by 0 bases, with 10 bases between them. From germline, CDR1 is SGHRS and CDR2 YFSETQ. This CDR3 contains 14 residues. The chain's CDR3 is CASSWTVGSYEQYF. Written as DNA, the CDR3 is TGCGCCAGCAGCTGGACAGTAGGCTCCTACGAGCAGTACTTC.

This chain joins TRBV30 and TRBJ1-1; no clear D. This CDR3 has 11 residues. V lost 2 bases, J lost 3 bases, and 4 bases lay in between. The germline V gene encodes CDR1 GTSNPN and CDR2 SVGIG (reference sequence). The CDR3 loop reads CAWSRYTEAFF. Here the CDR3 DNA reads TGTGCCTGGAGTCGTTACACTGAAGCTTTCTTT.

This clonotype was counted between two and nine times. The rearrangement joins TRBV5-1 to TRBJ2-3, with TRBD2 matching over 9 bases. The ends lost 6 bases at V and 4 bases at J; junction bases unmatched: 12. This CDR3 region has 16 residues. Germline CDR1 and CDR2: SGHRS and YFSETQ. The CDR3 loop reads CASTLRMAGGADTQYF. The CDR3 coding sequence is TGCGCCAGCACCCTTAGGATGGCGGGAGGGGCAGATACGCAGTATTTT. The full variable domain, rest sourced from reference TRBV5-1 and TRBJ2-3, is KAGVTQTPRYLIKTRGQQVTLSCSPISGHRSVSWYQQTPGQGLQFLFEYFSETQRNKGNFPGRFSGRQFSNSRSEMNVSTLELGDSALYLCASTLRMAGGADTQYFGPGTRLTVL.

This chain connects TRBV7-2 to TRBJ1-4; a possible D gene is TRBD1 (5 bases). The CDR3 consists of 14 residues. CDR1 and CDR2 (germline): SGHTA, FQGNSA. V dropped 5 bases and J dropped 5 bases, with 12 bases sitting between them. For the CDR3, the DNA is TGTGCCAGCAGCCTACTGGGGGGGAATGAAAAACTGTTTTTT. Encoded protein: CASSLLGGNEKLFF.

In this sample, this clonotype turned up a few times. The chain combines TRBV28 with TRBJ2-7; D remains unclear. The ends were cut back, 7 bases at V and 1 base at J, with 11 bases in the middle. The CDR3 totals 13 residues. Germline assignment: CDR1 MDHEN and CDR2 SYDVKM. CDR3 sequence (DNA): TGTGCCAGCACGGCCCTGACTTCCTACGAGCAGTACTTC. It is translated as CASTALTSYEQYF. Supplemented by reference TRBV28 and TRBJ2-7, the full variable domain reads DVKVTQSSRYLVKRTGEKVFLECVQDMDHENMFWYRQDPGLGLRLIYFSYDVKMKEKGDIPEGYSVSREKKERFSLILESASTNQTSMYLCASTALTSYEQYFGPGTRLTVT.

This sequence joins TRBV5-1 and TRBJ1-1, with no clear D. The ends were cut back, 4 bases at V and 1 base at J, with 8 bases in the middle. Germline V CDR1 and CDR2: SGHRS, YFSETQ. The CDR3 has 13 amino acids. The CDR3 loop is CASSEYQNTEAFF. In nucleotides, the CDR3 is TGCGCCAGCAGCGAATACCAGAACACTGAAGCTTTCTTT.

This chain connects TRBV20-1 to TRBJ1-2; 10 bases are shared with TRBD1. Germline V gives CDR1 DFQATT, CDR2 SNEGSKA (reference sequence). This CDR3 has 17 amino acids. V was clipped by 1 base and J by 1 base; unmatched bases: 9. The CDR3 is CSARATGTGAFNYGYTF. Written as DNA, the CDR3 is TGCAGTGCTAGAGCTACCGGGACAGGGGCTTTTAACTATGGCTACACCTTC.

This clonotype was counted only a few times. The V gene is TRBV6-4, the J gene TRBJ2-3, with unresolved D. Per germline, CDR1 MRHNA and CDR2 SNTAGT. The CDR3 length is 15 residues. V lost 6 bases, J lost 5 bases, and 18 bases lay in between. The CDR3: CASSQSGYGGDTQYF. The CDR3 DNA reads TGTGCCAGCAGCCAAAGTGGGTATGGTGGAGATACGCAGTATTTT.

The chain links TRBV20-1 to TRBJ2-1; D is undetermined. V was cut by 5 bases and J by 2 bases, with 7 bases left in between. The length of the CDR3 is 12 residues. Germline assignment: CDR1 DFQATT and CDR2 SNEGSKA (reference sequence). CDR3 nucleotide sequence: TGCAGTGCTTTCCCGGCCTACAATGAGCAGTTCTTC. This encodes CSAFPAYNEQFF.

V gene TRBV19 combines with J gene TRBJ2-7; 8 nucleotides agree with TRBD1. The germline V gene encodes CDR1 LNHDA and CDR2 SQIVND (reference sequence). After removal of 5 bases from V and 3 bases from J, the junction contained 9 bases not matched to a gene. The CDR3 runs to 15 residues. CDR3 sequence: CASSDPGQAIYEQYF. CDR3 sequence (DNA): TGTGCCAGTAGTGATCCGGGACAGGCAATCTACGAGCAGTACTTC. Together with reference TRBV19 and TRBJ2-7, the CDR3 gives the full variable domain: DGGITQSPKYLFRKEGQNVTLSCEQNLNHDAMYWYRQDPGQGLRLIYYSQIVNDFQKGDIAEGYSVSREKKESFPLTVTSAQKNPTAFYLCASSDPGQAIYEQYFGPGTRLTVT.

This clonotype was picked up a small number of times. CDR3 protein: CASSLYSGANTGELFF. Here the CDR3 DNA reads TGCGCCAGCAGCTTGTACAGCGGCGCGAACACCGGGGAGCTGTTTTTT. The chain combines TRBV5-1 with TRBJ2-2; D might be TRBD2 (5 bases). Germline-derived CDR1 and CDR2 are SGHRS and YFSETQ. V was cut by 1 base and J by 0 bases, with 10 bases left in between. The CDR3 covers 16 residues.

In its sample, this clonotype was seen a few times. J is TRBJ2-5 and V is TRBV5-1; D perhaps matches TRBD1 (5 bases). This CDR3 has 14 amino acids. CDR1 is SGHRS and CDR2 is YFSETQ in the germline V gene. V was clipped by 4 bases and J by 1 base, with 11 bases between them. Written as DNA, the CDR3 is TGCGCCAGCAGCCGTGACAGTAGCCAAGAGACCCAGTACTTC. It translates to CASSRDSSQETQYF.

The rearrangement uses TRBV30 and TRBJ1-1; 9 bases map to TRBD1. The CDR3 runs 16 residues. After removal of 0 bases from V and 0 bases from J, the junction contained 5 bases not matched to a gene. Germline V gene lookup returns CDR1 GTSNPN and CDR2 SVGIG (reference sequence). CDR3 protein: CAWSVQGAPMNTEAFF. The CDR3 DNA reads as TGTGCCTGGAGTGTACAGGGGGCGCCGATGAACACTGAAGCTTTCTTT.

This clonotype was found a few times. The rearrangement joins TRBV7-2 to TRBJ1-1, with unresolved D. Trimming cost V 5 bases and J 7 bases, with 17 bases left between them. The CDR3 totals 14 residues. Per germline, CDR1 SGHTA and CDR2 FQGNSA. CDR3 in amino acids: CASSVMDGGLEAFF. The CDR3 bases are TGTGCCAGCAGCGTAATGGACGGAGGCCTTGAAGCTTTCTTT.